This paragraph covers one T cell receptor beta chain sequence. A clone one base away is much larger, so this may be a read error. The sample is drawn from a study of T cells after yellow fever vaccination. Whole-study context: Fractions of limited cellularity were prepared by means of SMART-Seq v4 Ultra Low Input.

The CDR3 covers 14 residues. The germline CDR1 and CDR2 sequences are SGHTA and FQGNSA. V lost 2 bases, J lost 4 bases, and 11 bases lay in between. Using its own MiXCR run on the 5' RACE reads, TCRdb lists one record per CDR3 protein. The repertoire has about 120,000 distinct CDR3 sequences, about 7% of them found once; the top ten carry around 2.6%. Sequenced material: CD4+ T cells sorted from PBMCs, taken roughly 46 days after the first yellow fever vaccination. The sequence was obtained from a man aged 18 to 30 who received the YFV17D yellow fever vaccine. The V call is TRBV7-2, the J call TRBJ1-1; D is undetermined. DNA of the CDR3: TGTGCCAGCAGCTTATGTGGGTTCGGCACTGAAGCTTTCTTT. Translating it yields CASSLCGFGTEAFF.